The following is a T cell receptor beta chain sequence with its context. The antigen is unknown. The sample is drawn from a study of T cell responses to AZD1222 COVID-19 vaccine. General study findings and limits: Vaccination with two AZD1222 doses was followed by a rise in Spike-specific TCR breadth and depth. White British donors predominated, females outnumbered males, and clonal diversity was possibly underestimated. Reports indicate that nearly half of spike-specific TCRs are directed at unmutated variant regions.

CDR3 size: 10 residues. V lost 8 bases and J lost 6, with 5 bases in between. Data came from immunoSEQ multiplex PCR; TCRdb stores just in-frame clones and leaves some out. This table has approximately 180,000 clones, around nine tenths appearing once. This TCR derives from an adult who received the MenACWY meningococcal vaccine as a control. The chain recombines TRBV12-3 or TRBV12-4 with TRBJ1-3; D ambiguous. This specimen was peripheral blood, taken 28 days after the second dose of the MenACWY control vaccine. The DNA of the CDR3 is TGTGCCAGCGGGGAAAACACCATATATTTT. This codes for CASGENTIYF.